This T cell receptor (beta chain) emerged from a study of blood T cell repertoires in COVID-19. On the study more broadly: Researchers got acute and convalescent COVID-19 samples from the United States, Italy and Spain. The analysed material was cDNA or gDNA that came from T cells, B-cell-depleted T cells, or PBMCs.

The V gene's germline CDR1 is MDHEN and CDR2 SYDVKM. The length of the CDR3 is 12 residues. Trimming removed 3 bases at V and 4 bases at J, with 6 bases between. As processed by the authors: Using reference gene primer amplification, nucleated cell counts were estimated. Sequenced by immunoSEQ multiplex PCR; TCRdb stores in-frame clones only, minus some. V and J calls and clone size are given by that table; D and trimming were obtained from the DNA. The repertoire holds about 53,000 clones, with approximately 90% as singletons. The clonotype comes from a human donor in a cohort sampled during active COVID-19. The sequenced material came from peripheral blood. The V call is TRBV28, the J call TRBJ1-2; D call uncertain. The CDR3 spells CASSFASYGYTF. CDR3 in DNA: TGTGCCAGCAGTTTCGCCAGCTATGGCTACACCTTC.